These 6 T cell receptor beta chains share one sample of origin, sequenced in a study of control samples from healthy donors and cancer patients. The table came from immunoSEQ multiplex PCR; TCRdb's copy has only in-frame clones and leaves some out. The data contain 190,000 or so clones, 85% to 95% of them singletons. The sample comprised blood. Every receptor here comes from a man younger than 30 in good health.

V gene TRBV6-5 combines with J gene TRBJ1-2, with a weak D call TRBD1 (5 bases). The length of the CDR3 is 15 residues. V lost 2 bases and J 4 bases, leaving 14 bases between the germline ends. The V gene's germline CDR1 is MNHEY and CDR2 SVGAGI. The CDR3 bases are TGTGCCAGCAGTTACGGGCAGGGTGGAGGCTATGGCTACACCTTC. Protein sequence: CASSYGQGGGYGYTF.

The chain combines TRBV5-1 with TRBJ1-5; TRBD1 is a possible D gene (6 bases). Trimming removed 7 bases from V and 3 bases from J, with 17 bases in between. Germline assignment: CDR1 SGHRS and CDR2 YFSETQ. This CDR3 spans 15 amino acids. The DNA for the CDR3 is TGCGCCAGCTCCTTCTCGGGGGCGGTCAATCAGCCCCAGCATTTT. Protein product: CASSFSGAVNQPQHF.

The rearrangement uses TRBV9 and TRBJ2-2, with D tentatively TRBD1 (6 bases). V lost 4 bases and J lost 1, with 14 bases in between. The CDR3 has 16 residues. Per the germline V gene, CDR1 is SGDLS and CDR2 is YYNGEE. As DNA, the CDR3 is TGTGCCAGCAGCCGTTGGGCCAGGGGGAACACCGGGGAGCTGTTTTTT. Amino acids: CASSRWARGNTGELFF.

This rearrangement joins TRBV28 to TRBJ1-2, with D maybe TRBD1 (5 bases). Germline V gene lookup returns CDR1 MDHEN and CDR2 SYDVKM. The CDR3 runs 14 residues. Trimming cost V 11 bases and J 2 bases, with 18 bases left between them. The CDR3 sequence: CAVHRSEGNYGYTF. CDR3 in DNA: TGTGCCGTCCACAGATCGGAGGGGAACTATGGCTACACCTTC.

As concerns this clone: Within the sample, other DNA sequences also encode this same CDR3. The rearrangement uses TRBV20-1 and TRBJ2-3; D gene uncertain. The germline gives CDR1 DFQATT, CDR2 SNEGSKA (reference sequence). The CDR3 covers 11 residues. Trimming took off 5 bases at V and 4 bases at J, with 7 bases between the two ends. CDR3 in amino acids: CSARRADTQYF. For the CDR3, the DNA is TGCAGTGCTCGCCGGGCAGATACGCAGTATTTT.

As regards this clone: Other DNA sequences in the same sample also yield this CDR3. The gene calls are TRBV7-2 and TRBJ2-3; D is perhaps TRBD1 or TRBD2 (5 bases each). Germline V gives CDR1 SGHTA, CDR2 FQGNSA. Deletions cut 3 bases from V and 1 base from J, with 5 bases between. This CDR3 has 13 residues. This CDR3 reads CASSLGGTDTQYF. The DNA of the CDR3 is TGTGCCAGCAGCTTGGGGGGCACAGATACGCAGTATTTT.